These 24 T cell receptor beta chains originate from one sample sequenced in a study of shared clonotypes between healthy human individuals. The method was immunoSEQ multiplex PCR; TCRdb's version includes in-frame clones alone and lacks a portion of them. Of about 560,000 clones in the sample, about 80% were seen once. Sample: PBMCs. The source is a woman between 40 and 50 years old in good health. Some clones in this sample may be carry-over from other donors' samples.

The chain combines TRBV7-9 with TRBJ1-1; D gene unclear. Germline V CDR1 and CDR2: SEHNR, FQNEAQ (reference sequence). The CDR3 has 13 amino acids. Trimming took 1 base from V and 6 from J, leaving 9 bases between them. CDR3: CASSLVVAAEAFF. CDR3 DNA sequence: TGTGCCAGCAGCTTAGTTGTGGCGGCTGAAGCTTTCTTT.

J is TRBJ2-3 and V is TRBV10-3; 14 bases agree with TRBD2. Germline CDR1 ENHRY, CDR2 SYGVKD. V lost 10 bases and J lost 3; bases outside the gene matches: 3. The CDR3 has 14 residues. The CDR3 sequence is CATGTSGSTDTQYF. In DNA form, the CDR3 reads TGTGCCACCGGGACTAGCGGGAGTACAGATACGCAGTATTTT.

The chain employs TRBV5-1 and TRBJ2-7; D gene unclear. Germline assignment: CDR1 SGHRS and CDR2 YFSETQ. The V and J ends lost 0 bases and 1 base respectively, with 8 bases between them. This CDR3 contains 14 residues. In nucleotides, the CDR3 is TGCGCCAGCAGCTTGGATGGACGGTCCTACGAGCAGTACTTC. It yields the protein CASSLDGRSYEQYF. The full variable domain, in which reference TRBV5-1 and TRBJ2-7 provide the parts outside the CDR3, is KAGVTQTPRYLIKTRGQQVTLSCSPISGHRSVSWYQQTPGQGLQFLFEYFSETQRNKGNFPGRFSGRQFSNSRSEMNVSTLELGDSALYLCASSLDGRSYEQYFGPGTRLTVT.

Concerning this clone: This may stem from a read error, because a much larger clone lies one nucleotide away. Different DNA sequences within this sample yield the same CDR3. This rearrangement joins TRBV5-1 to TRBJ2-2; D call uncertain. Per the germline V gene, CDR1 is SGHRS and CDR2 is YFSETQ. V was cut by 0 bases and J by 0 bases, with 3 bases left in between. The CDR3 contains 14 residues. The CDR3 region is CASSLDANTGELFF. The CDR3 nucleotides read TGCGCCAGCAGCTTGGACGCGAACACCGGGGAGCTGTTTTTT.

In its sample, this clone was seen once. The chain employs TRBV6-1 and TRBJ2-1, with D hard to call. From germline, CDR1 is MNHNS and CDR2 SASEGT. CDR3 length: 15 residues. With 6 bases removed from V and 0 bases from J, the gap between germline ends came to 12 bases. For the CDR3, the DNA is TGTGCCAGCAGGGTAGCTACCAGCTCCTACAATGAGCAGTTCTTC. This sequence encodes CASRVATSSYNEQFF.

The chain carries TRBV23-1 and TRBJ2-7; D not resolved. TRBV23-1 carries the ORF label, with uncertain function. This CDR3 is 13 amino acids long. Between the trimmed V and J ends, which lost 8 bases and 2 bases, there was a span of 13 bases. The CDR3: CASPNGSPYEQYF. The CDR3 coding sequence is TGCGCCAGCCCCAACGGCAGTCCCTACGAGCAGTACTTC.

This chain connects TRBV2 to TRBJ2-7; 8 nucleotides agree with TRBD2. CDR1 is SNHLY, CDR2 FYNNEI, per germline. The CDR3 covers 15 residues. Trimming took 4 bases from V and 1 from J; bases not matched to a gene: 6. This CDR3 is CASSGHGRVSYEQYF. The CDR3 nucleotides read TGTGCCAGCAGTGGGCACGGGAGGGTGTCCTACGAGCAGTACTTC.

The CDR3 region has the DNA TGCAGCGTTAATCTGGACAGCTACGAGCAGTACTTC. It codes for CSVNLDSYEQYF. The J gene is TRBJ2-7, the V gene TRBV29-1, with a tentative D call TRBD1 (6 bases). The germline V gene encodes CDR1 SQVTM and CDR2 ANQGSEA. Between the trimmed V and J ends, which lost 5 bases and 3 bases, there was a span of 11 bases. This CDR3 is 12 amino acids long.

The chain is built from TRBV2 and TRBJ2-5; 9 bases fit TRBD1. There are 13 residues in the CDR3. V shed 6 bases and J 6 bases; nucleotides not matched to a gene: 5. The germline V gene has CDR1 SNHLY and CDR2 FYNNEI. The CDR3 reads CASRGQGSKTQYF. CDR3 coding DNA: TGTGCCAGCAGAGGACAGGGGTCGAAGACCCAGTACTTC.

This rearrangement joins TRBV25-1 to TRBJ2-5, with 9 positions matching TRBD2. The germline gives CDR1 MGHDK, CDR2 SYGVNS. V was pared by 5 bases and J by 5 bases, with 3 bases of the junction left unmatched. This CDR3 region has 13 residues. CDR3 amino acids: CASSRAGGETQYF. The CDR3 coding sequence is TGTGCCAGCAGTAGGGCGGGGGGGGAGACCCAGTACTTC.

The chain recombines TRBV7-8 with TRBJ2-7, with unresolved D. The CDR3 is 14 residues long. The germline CDR1 and CDR2 sequences are SGHVS and FQNEAQ. The V gene lost 5 bases and the J gene lost 0 bases, with 11 bases spanning the gap. CDR3 residues: CASSRLYSSYEQYF. CDR3 nucleotide sequence: TGTGCCAGCAGCCGCCTGTATAGCTCCTACGAGCAGTACTTC. Full variable domain (missing parts from reference TRBV7-8 and TRBJ2-7): GAGVSQSPRYKVAKRGQDVALRCDPISGHVSLFWYQQALGQGPEFLTYFQNEAQLDKSGLPSDRFFAERPEGSVSTLKIQRTQQEDSAVYLCASSRLYSSYEQYFGPGTRLTVT.

This clone was seen a single time. The chain combines TRBV5-1 with TRBJ2-6; D is unresolved. Trimming took off 2 bases at V and 13 bases at J, with 7 bases between the two ends. The CDR3 runs 11 residues. Germline values: CDR1 SGHRS, CDR2 YFSETQ. The CDR3 is CASSFPGVLTF. As DNA, the CDR3 is TGCGCCAGCAGCTTTCCCGGAGTCCTGACTTTC.

The rearrangement links TRBV28 to TRBJ2-5, with 8 bases fitting TRBD1. Germline V gene sequence: CDR1 MDHEN, CDR2 SYDVKM. V trimming: 5 bases; J trimming: 2 bases; junction bases outside the gene matches: 16. The CDR3 length is 18 residues. The chain's CDR3 is CASSTRTGRRGNQETQYF. The CDR3, as DNA: TGTGCCAGCAGTACCCGGACAGGGAGAAGGGGTAATCAAGAGACCCAGTACTTC.

This clone was observed once. This chain joins TRBV29-1 and TRBJ2-7; the D gene is possibly TRBD2 (5 bases). The CDR3 is 14 amino acids. Trimming removed 6 bases at V and 3 bases at J, with 18 bases between. The germline V gene encodes CDR1 SQVTM and CDR2 ANQGSEA. The CDR3, as DNA: TGCAGCGTCAGCGACGACGGCGGGCTCTACGAGCAGTACTTC. Its protein product is CSVSDDGGLYEQYF.

The V call is TRBV9, the J call TRBJ2-4; the D is unclear. This CDR3 has 14 amino acids. The V end lost 1 base, the J end lost 8 bases, and 13 bases lay between the germline ends. CDR1 is SGDLS, CDR2 YYNGEE, per germline. The CDR3 DNA is TGTGCCAGCAGCGTACCCAGCGAAGGAGACATTCAGTACTTC. Encoded protein: CASSVPSEGDIQYF.

The chain recombines TRBV5-4 with TRBJ1-4; no reliable D call. CDR3 length: 14 amino acids. Per germline, CDR1 SGHNT and CDR2 YYREEE (reference sequence). V shed 4 bases and J shed 6 bases, with 13 bases lying between them. The CDR3 DNA sequence: TGTGCCAGCAGCCAAGCCGGTTTGGATGAAAAACTGTTTTTT. It yields the protein CASSQAGLDEKLFF.

The J gene is TRBJ2-7, the V gene TRBV19, with D hard to call. Germline V gene sequence: CDR1 LNHDA, CDR2 SQIVND (reference sequence). V was pared by 0 bases and J by 4 bases, with 7 bases between. This CDR3 spans 13 amino acids. CDR3: CASSIDLVYEQYF. CDR3 DNA sequence: TGTGCCAGTAGTATAGATCTGGTTTACGAGCAGTACTTC.

The chain has TRBV6-5 and TRBJ2-6; D gene uncertain. The CDR3 loop spans 13 amino acids. Germline lookup yields CDR1 MNHEY and CDR2 SVGAGI. V lost 8 bases, J lost 0 bases, and 5 bases lay in between. DNA of the CDR3: TGTGCCAGCCGGAGCTCTGGGGCCAACGTCCTGACTTTC. Translated: CASRSSGANVLTF.

J is TRBJ2-1 and V is TRBV6-4; 12 bases are a match to TRBD2. CDR1 is MRHNA, CDR2 SNTAGT, per germline. The CDR3 runs 16 residues. Germline trimming cut 2 bases from V and 5 bases from J; bases unmatched to any gene: 4. The CDR3 is CASSDNLAGGHNEQFF. CDR3 nucleotides: TGTGCCAGCAGTGACAACCTAGCGGGAGGGCACAATGAGCAGTTCTTC.

The chain carries TRBV27 and TRBJ2-1; 10 bases agree with TRBD2. This CDR3 contains 15 residues. Germline V gene data show CDR1 as MNHEY and CDR2 as SMNVEV (reference sequence). V trimming: 5 bases; J trimming: 3 bases; junction bases outside the gene matches: 4. The CDR3: CASSHSGGLYNEQFF. The CDR3, as DNA: TGTGCCAGCAGTCATAGCGGGGGGCTCTACAATGAGCAGTTCTTC.

V and J are TRBV5-1 and TRBJ2-7, with a weak D call TRBD2 (6 bases). V was pared by 0 bases and J by 3 bases, with 7 bases between. The CDR3 covers 13 residues. Germline V gene lookup returns CDR1 SGHRS and CDR2 YFSETQ. DNA of the CDR3: TGCGCCAGCAGCTTGGGGGACTTCTACGAGCAGTACTTC. This translates into CASSLGDFYEQYF.

The chain couples TRBV27 to TRBJ2-7; 11 nucleotides match TRBD2. The junction had 7 bases not matched to a gene; V was cut back by 4 bases and J by 2 bases. The CDR3 is 16 amino acids. Germline values: CDR1 MNHEY, CDR2 SMNVEV (reference sequence). The CDR3 protein is CASSWSSGRMPYEQYF. CDR3 in DNA: TGTGCCAGCAGTTGGTCTAGCGGGAGGATGCCCTACGAGCAGTACTTC.

The rearrangement uses TRBV27 and TRBJ2-7; D unclear. V lost 3 bases and J lost 4, with 19 bases in between. This CDR3 has 16 amino acids. CDR1 and CDR2 (germline): MNHEY, SMNVEV (reference sequence). CDR3 nucleotide sequence: TGTGCCAGCAGTTTGATAAGGGCGGATAGGAGTTACGAGCAGTACTTC. Translation gives CASSLIRADRSYEQYF.

The chain combines TRBV6-5 with TRBJ2-2, with D perhaps TRBD1 (6 bases). The V gene's germline CDR1 is MNHEY and CDR2 SVGAGI. The V and J ends lost 6 bases and 6 bases respectively, with 11 bases between them. The CDR3 has 13 residues. The CDR3 loop is CASREQGSGELFF. DNA of the CDR3: TGTGCCAGCAGAGAACAGGGTTCCGGGGAGCTGTTTTTT.